The rows below give T cell receptor beta chains drawn from one sample of a study of blood T cell repertoires in COVID-19. Sequencing was performed with immunoSEQ multiplex PCR; in TCRdb, only in-frame clones are kept and a portion is missing. The repertoire holds approximately 240,000 clones, with more than 65% as singletons. The sample consisted of peripheral blood. The receptors derive from a woman in her sixties or seventies with acute or convalescent COVID-19. Both conserved end residues are part of each CDR3. Each record gives: V gene, clone size, D gene, J gene, CDR3 DNA, CDR3 protein. The D gene is left open where the match is weak. Part of the rows lack a size; the others show once, few, many or a class for expanded clones.

V gene: TRBV25-1; clone size: .; D gene: .; J gene: TRBJ1-2; CDR3 DNA: TGTGCCAGCAGTGAATCAGGACAAGGCTCAGGGGGCTACACCTTC; CDR3 protein: CASSESGQGSGGYTF
V gene: TRBV7-2; clone size: .; D gene: .; J gene: TRBJ2-5; CDR3 DNA: TGTGCCAGCAGCTTGAACCCGGGGGAGACCCAGTACTTC; CDR3 protein: CASSLNPGETQYF
V gene: TRBV28; clone size: .; D gene: .; J gene: TRBJ1-4; CDR3 DNA: TGTGCCAGCAGTTCGCAGGGGTTTAATGAAAAACTGTTTTTT; CDR3 protein: CASSSQGFNEKLFF
V gene: TRBV28; clone size: .; D gene: TRBD1; J gene: TRBJ1-1; CDR3 DNA: TGTGCCAGCAGTTTAGTTCAGGGGGCTGGGCACACTGAAGCTTTCTTT; CDR3 protein: CASSLVQGAGHTEAFF
V gene: TRBV4-2; clone size: .; D gene: TRBD2; J gene: TRBJ2-1; CDR3 DNA: TGTGCCAGCAGCCAAGCACTAGCGGGGGGGCATCGCGTTCATGAGCAGTTCTTC; CDR3 protein: CASSQALAGGHRVHEQFF
V gene: TRBV27; clone size: .; D gene: .; J gene: TRBJ2-7; CDR3 DNA: TGTGCCAGCAGTTTATTCTCCGGGGGCGAGCAGTACTTC; CDR3 protein: CASSLFSGGEQYF
V gene: TRBV27; clone size: .; D gene: .; J gene: TRBJ1-2; CDR3 DNA: TGTGCCAGCAGTTTATCGTCCTTTAGTGGCTACACCTTC; CDR3 protein: CASSLSSFSGYTF
V gene: TRBV6-5; clone size: .; D gene: TRBD1; J gene: TRBJ2-7; CDR3 DNA: TGTGCCAGCAGTAAGGACAGGGGAGGCTACGAGCAGTACTTC; CDR3 protein: CASSKDRGGYEQYF
V gene: TRBV7-2; clone size: .; D gene: .; J gene: TRBJ2-7; CDR3 DNA: TGTGCCAGCAGCCTAAACGGGCAGGGGACCATCTACGAGCAGTACTTC; CDR3 protein: CASSLNGQGTIYEQYF
V gene: TRBV29-1; clone size: .; D gene: .; J gene: TRBJ1-1; CDR3 DNA: TGCAGCATCAGACAGGCGAACACTGAAGCTTTCTTT; CDR3 protein: CSIRQANTEAFF
V gene: TRBV9; clone size: .; D gene: .; J gene: TRBJ2-3; CDR3 DNA: TGTGCCAGCAGCTACCGGACAGCTTTAGATACGCAGTATTTT; CDR3 protein: CASSYRTALDTQYF
V gene: TRBV19; clone size: few; D gene: .; J gene: TRBJ1-2; CDR3 DNA: TGTGCCAGTAGTAACCCGGGACTTAACTATGGCTACACCTTC; CDR3 protein: CASSNPGLNYGYTF
V gene: TRBV18; clone size: .; D gene: .; J gene: TRBJ2-2; CDR3 DNA: TGTGCCAGCTCACCAGCAGGGTCCCCCGGGGAGCTGTTTTTT; CDR3 protein: CASSPAGSPGELFF
V gene: TRBV5-6; clone size: once; D gene: .; J gene: TRBJ1-3; CDR3 DNA: TGTGCCAGCAGCCCGGCGGCATACTCTGGAAACACCATATATTTT; CDR3 protein: CASSPAAYSGNTIYF
V gene: TRBV7-8; clone size: .; D gene: .; J gene: TRBJ2-6; CDR3 DNA: TGTGCCAGCAGCCGACAATGGAGCTCTGGGGCCAACGTCCTGACTTTC; CDR3 protein: CASSRQWSSGANVLTF
V gene: TRBV2; clone size: .; D gene: TRBD2; J gene: TRBJ2-2; CDR3 DNA: TGTGCCAGCACAGGCGGGGGTAACACCGGGGAGCTGTTTTTT; CDR3 protein: CASTGGGNTGELFF
V gene: TRBV15; clone size: .; D gene: TRBD1; J gene: TRBJ2-1; CDR3 DNA: TGTGCCACCAGCAGAAGGGACAGGGGATCCTACAATGAGCAGTTCTTC; CDR3 protein: CATSRRDRGSYNEQFF
V gene: TRBV5-4; clone size: .; D gene: .; J gene: TRBJ2-5; CDR3 DNA: TGTGCCAGCAGCCGAAACCGACTGCACCAAGAGACCCAGTACTTC; CDR3 protein: CASSRNRLHQETQYF
V gene: TRBV9; clone size: .; D gene: TRBD1; J gene: TRBJ1-2; CDR3 DNA: TGTGCCAGCCTCAGACAGGGCTCCCCCTATGGCTACACCTTC; CDR3 protein: CASLRQGSPYGYTF
V gene: TRBV5-1; clone size: few; D gene: .; J gene: TRBJ1-2; CDR3 DNA: TGCGCCAGCAGCTTACGGGGAACCTATGGCTACACCTTC; CDR3 protein: CASSLRGTYGYTF
V gene: TRBV11-2; clone size: .; D gene: .; J gene: TRBJ2-3; CDR3 DNA: TGTGCCAGCAGCTTAAGCTTGGTCACCACAGATACGCAGTATTTT; CDR3 protein: CASSLSLVTTDTQYF
V gene: TRBV6-5; clone size: .; D gene: TRBD2; J gene: TRBJ2-3; CDR3 DNA: TGTGCCAGCAGTTACGGCGGGGGGGCGATAGATACGCAGTATTTT; CDR3 protein: CASSYGGGAIDTQYF
V gene: TRBV20-1; clone size: once; D gene: .; J gene: TRBJ1-2; CDR3 DNA: TGCAGAGCCAGGGTGAAGGACGGCTACACCTTC; CDR3 protein: CRARVKDGYTF
V gene: TRBV27; clone size: .; D gene: .; J gene: TRBJ2-1; CDR3 DNA: TGTGCCAGCAGACCACAGGTAAAGGGGCTTAGTGAGCAGTTCTTC; CDR3 protein: CASRPQVKGLSEQFF
V gene: TRBV5-1; clone size: .; D gene: TRBD1; J gene: TRBJ2-2; CDR3 DNA: TGCGCCAGCAGCTGGGGGACAGGGAGCACCGGGGAGCTGTTTTTT; CDR3 protein: CASSWGTGSTGELFF
V gene: TRBV7-9; clone size: .; D gene: TRBD1; J gene: TRBJ2-6; CDR3 DNA: TGTGCCAGCCTTAGCTACAGGGGAGCTGGGGCCAACGTCCTGACTTTC; CDR3 protein: CASLSYRGAGANVLTF
V gene: TRBV5-1; clone size: .; D gene: TRBD2; J gene: TRBJ2-7; CDR3 DNA: TGCGCCAGCAGGACTAGCGGGGTTCAATACGAGCAGTACTTC; CDR3 protein: CASRTSGVQYEQYF
V gene: TRBV11-2; clone size: .; D gene: TRBD2; J gene: TRBJ2-1; CDR3 DNA: TGTGCCAGCAGAAGGCGGGGGGGTGCTGTTCGCGGTATGGATGAGCAGTTCTTC; CDR3 protein: CASRRRGGAVRGMDEQFF
V gene: TRBV7-2; clone size: .; D gene: TRBD2; J gene: TRBJ2-7; CDR3 DNA: TGTGCCAGCAGCTTACATTTTGGCGGGGGGGCTTCTTACGAGCAGTACTTC; CDR3 protein: CASSLHFGGGASYEQYF
V gene: TRBV30; clone size: .; D gene: TRBD1; J gene: TRBJ2-5; CDR3 DNA: TGTGCCTGGAGCAGGGACAGGCAAGAGACCCAGTACTTC; CDR3 protein: CAWSRDRQETQYF
V gene: TRBV5-4; clone size: few; D gene: .; J gene: TRBJ1-4; CDR3 DNA: TGTGCCAGCAGCTTGGCGGGGGGCGCGAGAGAAAAACTGTTTTTT; CDR3 protein: CASSLAGGAREKLFF